This entry features one T cell receptor (beta chain) sequence. This clone has only a few counts. The specificity of this receptor is unknown. The sample holds no much larger clone one base away, and base qualities are not on file. This sample was taken from a study of cytomegalovirus exposure and HLA in healthy donors (dated by TCRdb to between 2016 and 2019). Concerning the study at large: In an earlier analysis of 587 of the donors, roughly 300 Gb of sequence data and just under 120 million unique TCR beta sequences from 150 million to 200 million T cells were reported. An early release that covered fewer than 750 HLA-typed donors contained around 300 gigabases of sequencing data and around 85 million unique TCR sequences. The genetic ancestry cluster associated with self-reported Caucasian donors included 65% to 90% of the approximately 400 genotyped donors. The aim of the study was to test whether cataloging public T cell receptors could identify signatures of past pathogen exposure. The T cell repertoires of 550 to 850 subjects were profiled by immunosequencing and related to cytomegalovirus serostatus. Along with the roughly 670-subject first cohort, a separate validation cohort of over a hundred different subjects was used. To predict cytomegalovirus infection status, the study brought together high-throughput TCR immunosequencing, statistical association of individual TCRs with disease status, and machine learning. To study patterns of TCR occurrence, a later analysis re-analyzed previously published TCR beta repertoires from 666 donors and added high-resolution HLA genotyping. In the later analysis, no new phenotypic data were used to find candidate immune exposures; instead, reliance was placed on TCR beta sequences and their occurrence across donors. To decide whether each TCR beta V gene segment behaved as functional or pseudogenic, an earlier analysis of approximately 590 of the donors relied on high-throughput TCR beta sequencing. Donor age, sex, ethnicity and CMV serostatus were compiled alongside the repertoire data. Genome-wide SNP genotypes for about 65% of the 666 donors were used in a later genetic analysis, which treated that subset as a discovery cohort. Every repertoire in the discovery cohort had been generated on one and the same sequencing platform. Class I and class II HLA loci were covered by the typing at four-digit resolution. The number of typed donors differed by locus: 629-630 for A, B, C, DRB1 and DQB1; some 500 for DQA1; 606 for DPA1; and some 430 for DPB1. Several DR-DQ haplotypes were treated as single units for association and clustering because of strong linkage in the cohort. On average, roughly 240,000 unique TCR beta nucleotide sequences were sequenced per donor among some 420 genotyped donors of the cohort, with roughly 20% of those sequences being non-productive. Overall study outcomes, separate from this receptor: Some IMGT-functional V segments, including TRBV6-2 and TRBV6-3, could not be told apart with the 87-base-pair reads, so those segments were excluded. The study listed approximately 150 TCR beta chains as associated with cytomegalovirus. In a later genetic analysis, fewer N-insertions in productive TCRs were reported among donors in an Asian-associated ancestry cluster than the approximately 710-donor mean. Across donors, most TCR sequences were observed very rarely, whereas some public TCRs were present in many individuals. Three of the identified cytomegalovirus-associated TCR beta chains were confirmed in vitro to be specific for cytomegalovirus antigens. This cohort had only TCR beta chains sequenced, and the lack of alpha or paired-chain data limited which features could be detected. In a later analysis, TCR association rates were found to vary across HLA loci, with the most associated TCRs seen for DRB1 alleles and the fewest for HLA-C alleles. The classifier was reported to diagnose cytomegalovirus status with high specificity and sensitivity in both the original and validation cohorts. In an earlier analysis of some 540 of the donors, most TCR beta V segments appeared in productive rearrangements about 87% or about 30% of the time, broadly matching IMGT annotations. When HLA alleles, especially DR and DQ, strongly co-occurred, TCR associations were difficult to assign to individual alleles. An association between a missense DCLRE1C variant and V-gene and J-gene trimming of TCR beta chains was found in a later genetic analysis and replicated in an independent cohort. In a later analysis, HLA-associated TCR beta chains showed more clonal expansion and lower generation probabilities than non-associated chains that were equally common. In a later analysis, most CMV-associated TCR beta chains were found to appear HLA-restricted, with HLA associations seemingly driven largely by CMV exposure. A cluster of highly shared sequence variants was judged likely to represent a technical artifact of the sequencing pipeline. According to the authors, the approach could potentially be generalized to other disease states and immunological phenotypes. The earlier analysis of approximately 540 of the donors excluded roughly 16 rarely observed V segments, including chromosome 9 orphons, because counts were too low. CMV serostatus was the only immune exposure information available for the cohort. Sequencing depth was assumed to be roughly uniform across donors in the presence/absence analyses, though that assumption may not hold. A later analysis reported that several top co-occurrence clusters appeared linked to parvovirus B19, influenza, CMV and Epstein-Barr virus. Because HLA typing was unavailable for some donors at each locus, only the typed subset was used in association tests. Linkage disequilibrium might explain the correlated functional status among segregating V segments, but an unknown experimental factor could not be excluded. A later analysis associated about 16,000 TCR beta sequences with specific HLA alleles at a false discovery rate of 0.05. A further reported finding was that TCR beta sequences accurately predicted the HLA-A and HLA-B alleles for most subjects in the first cohort.

CDR1 and CDR2 are drawn from the germline V gene: LGHNA, YNFKEQ. The CDR3, from cysteine to phenylalanine, totals 15 residues. The only DNA kept is the CDR3, 45 bases in frame from the first base. V lost 0 bases and J lost 10 bases, and the count of bases not matched to a germline gene is 10. The cohort comprised some 700 healthy bone marrow donors. At the time of sampling, every cohort member was nominally healthy, though immune exposures that went unrecorded were likely present. The donor was CMV seronegative and was included in the group of under 450 seronegative cohort members. Each donor provided a peripheral blood sample, and peripheral blood mononuclear cells were used for TCR beta sequencing. The Qiagen DNeasy Blood Extraction Kit was used to extract genomic DNA from the blood cell samples. Library creation used the immunoSEQ multiplex PCR assay. For the multiplex PCR, a mixture combining 60 forward primers for TCR Vbeta segments and 13 reverse primers for TCR Jbeta segments was used. Amplification of the CDR3 region of rearranged TCR beta genes was performed with a multiplex PCR assay on genomic DNA. The Illumina HiSeq System was used to sequence the amplified TCR beta libraries as 87-base-pair reads. In the paper's pipeline: Across the 500 to 700 repertoires, a later analysis counted 60 million to 90 million unique TCR beta chains, some 11 million of which were shared by at least two donors. Raw reads were error-corrected and collapsed into unique sequences by a nearest-neighbor algorithm in which closely related sequences were merged to remove PCR and sequencing errors. CDR3 sequences were aligned to IMGT reference sequences to assign V, D and J gene segments. For a sequence to be retained, a match of at least six nucleotides to both a V gene segment and a J gene segment was required. A rearrangement counted as productive if the CDR3 had no stop codons and remained in frame with V and J, and every other rearrangement counted as non-productive. CDR3 was defined by IMGT convention, running from the second conserved V-encoded cysteine to the conserved J-encoded phenylalanine. The earlier analysis of some 580 of the donors excluded any sequence lacking an unambiguous match to a single V gene segment. In an earlier analysis of some 590 of the donors, V segments were called functional above 56.7% productive rearrangements and were called segregating when the between-donor standard deviation exceeded 5%. A statistical classification framework was built for diagnosing cytomegalovirus status from the catalog of TCR beta chain sequences. A later analysis assigned V and J genes by comparing TCR nucleotide sequences with IMGT/GENE-DB human TR gene sequences. A later analysis assigned CDR3 sequences and most-parsimonious VDJ recombination scenarios with the TCRdist pipeline. In a later analysis, each TCR beta chain was defined by its CDR3 amino acid sequence together with its V-gene family, and reads lacking a unique V-gene family were excluded. To address suspected cross-contamination and a sequencing artifact, a later analysis removed some 620 highly shared, low-generation-probability nucleotide sequences. For each public chain, a later analysis derived a clonal expansion index from normalized ranks of inferred template counts within each repertoire. Generation probabilities in a later analysis came from a VDJ recombination model fitted to out-of-frame rearrangements, and those results were checked against IGoR. Hypergeometric tests were used in a later analysis to score TCR-TCR, TCR-HLA and TCR-CMV co-occurrence, with a repertoire-size bias correction applied to the TCR pairs. A later analysis estimated false discovery rates by permuting HLA or CMV assignments 20 times. In a later analysis, co-occurring TCRs were grouped using DBSCAN, with TCRdist sequence similarity added in when clustering inside HLA-allele-positive subsets. For co-occurrence clustering, repertoires with fewer than 30,000 or more than 120,000 public chains were excluded, along with roughly 5 repertoires with anomalous nucleotide sharing. TCRdb took over this immuneACCESS table, retaining in-frame rearrangements with V and J assigned. Such tables are incomplete; in checked studies, under half of the missing clones stem from an unresolved V gene, and the remainder is unexplained. The V and J calls and clone size were taken over from that table, and D and trimming were inferred from the DNA. In all, the sample holds about 110,000 clones, and roughly 70% of those were seen once. The ten largest clones add up to around 7.7% of the sample.

This receptor was identified in a man aged 40-55 years in good health and CMV-seronegative. The sequence joins TRBV4-2 to TRBJ2-5; TRBD1 lines up with 8 middle nucleotides. Sample: PBMCs. The CDR3 region: CASSQETSQGANQYF. The sequenced DNA is TGTGCCAGCAGCCAAGAAACTTCCCAGGGGGCGAACCAGTACTTC.